Listed here are 20 T cell receptor beta chains from one sample, sequenced in a study of blood T cell repertoires in COVID-19. Sequencing used immunoSEQ multiplex PCR; TCRdb keeps in-frame clones, though not all of them. The top ten hold 2% to 3% of the sample, which has 150,000 to 200,000 clones, more than 70% seen once. Sequences were obtained from peripheral blood. These receptors were collected from a man aged 35 to 55 with active or convalescent COVID-19.

The chain uses TRBV7-9 and TRBJ2-1; D remains unclear. CDR3 length equals 12 residues. Trimming shortened V by 6 bases and J by 5 bases, and 8 bases separated the two germline ends. CDR1 SEHNR and CDR2 FQNEAQ come from the germline V gene (reference sequence). CDR3 nucleotides: TGTGCCAGCAGGCGGTCGAACAATGAGCAGTTCTTC. Its translation is CASRRSNNEQFF.

This clone was observed once. The V gene is TRBV30, the J gene TRBJ2-1, with D possibly matching TRBD2 (5 bases). The CDR3 contains 16 residues. V was trimmed by 3 bases and J by 8 bases, leaving 23 bases between them. CDR1 and CDR2 from the germline V gene are GTSNPN and SVGIG (reference sequence). The CDR3 bases are TGTGCCTGGAGCCCAAACCGGTACGGGGATTTGGATGAGCAGTTCTTC. It codes for CAWSPNRYGDLDEQFF.

V is TRBV4-2 and J is TRBJ1-6; TRBD1 agrees at 7 bases. From germline, CDR1 is LGHNA and CDR2 YNFKEQ. The CDR3 length is 18 residues. V trimming: 1 base; J trimming: 6 bases; junction bases outside the gene matches: 12. In nucleotides, the CDR3 is TGTGCCAGCAGCCAAGCCTCACAGGGGATTGAGGGTAATTCACCCCTCCACTTT. It translates to CASSQASQGIEGNSPLHF.

V usage is TRBV5-1 and J usage is TRBJ2-7; 8 positions match TRBD1. The V gene end was trimmed by 0 bases and the J gene end by 4 bases; junction bases not matched to a gene: 6. This CDR3 comprises 15 residues. The V gene's germline CDR1 is SGHRS and CDR2 YFSETQ. This CDR3 is CASSLVSGGYYEQYF. CDR3 coding DNA: TGCGCCAGCAGCTTGGTATCAGGGGGCTATTACGAGCAGTACTTC.

The chain joins TRBV5-4 to TRBJ2-2; 9 bases are a match to TRBD1. V was clipped by 4 bases and J by 2 bases; unmatched bases: 3. The CDR3 is 15 residues long. Germline-derived CDR1 and CDR2 are SGHNT and YYREEE (reference sequence). The CDR3, as DNA: TGTGCCAGCAGCATGGACAGGGGTAACACCGGGGAGCTGTTTTTT. Its translation is CASSMDRGNTGELFF.

This chain connects TRBV4-2 to TRBJ1-1; 8 positions match TRBD1. Germline V gene data show CDR1 as LGHNA and CDR2 as YNFKEQ. This CDR3 comprises 15 residues. V shed 3 bases, J shed 3 bases, and the junction held 6 bases outside the gene matches. The CDR3 loop reads CASSQGQVGDTEAFF. The CDR3 coding sequence is TGTGCCAGCAGCCAGGGACAGGTGGGGGACACTGAAGCTTTCTTT.

This clone was detected a few times. V and J are TRBV5-6 and TRBJ1-5; TRBD1 matches at 8 bases. CDR1 is SGHDT, CDR2 YYEEEE, per germline. Unmatched junction bases numbered 3, after V lost 4 bases and J lost 0 bases. The CDR3 length is 15 residues. The CDR3 region is CASSKGQASNQPQHF. CDR3 sequence (DNA): TGTGCCAGCAGCAAGGGACAGGCTAGCAATCAGCCCCAGCATTTT.

This clone occurred once. The V call is TRBV4-1, the J call TRBJ1-2; D possibly corresponds to TRBD1 (5 bases). The CDR3 has 13 amino acids. The ends were cut back, 6 bases at V and 9 bases at J, with 17 bases in the middle. Germline lookup yields CDR1 MGHRA and CDR2 YSYEKL. CDR3 sequence: CASRFAAGLRYTF. DNA of the CDR3: TGCGCCAGCAGATTCGCGGCGGGGCTTCGCTACACCTTC.

The chain joins TRBV6-6 to TRBJ1-5; a weak D match, TRBD1 (6 bases). Germline CDR1 reads MNHNY; CDR2 reads SVGAGI (reference sequence). This CDR3 has 16 residues. Trimming took off 2 bases at V and 4 bases at J, with 15 bases between the two ends. CDR3 DNA: TGTGCCAGCAGTTACGGGACAAGCCCTGGGAATCAGCCCCAGCATTTT. Translated: CASSYGTSPGNQPQHF.

This chain connects TRBV28 to TRBJ2-1; 7 positions match TRBD2. In germline, CDR1 is MDHEN, CDR2 SYDVKM. The length of the CDR3 is 15 residues. The V and J ends lost 3 bases and 4 bases, in that order; junction bases with no gene match: 6. CDR3 sequence: CASSFQLAVYNEQFF. The CDR3 DNA reads as TGTGCCAGCAGTTTCCAGCTAGCGGTTTACAATGAGCAGTTCTTC.

The chain uses TRBV6-1 and TRBJ2-2; 10 positions match TRBD2. This CDR3 has 18 residues. Germline CDR1 reads MNHNS; CDR2 reads SASEGT. With V trimmed by 3 bases and J by 0 bases, 7 bases remained unmatched. The CDR3 DNA sequence: TGTGCCAGCAGTGATTCCAGCGGGGGGGATACGAACACCGGGGAGCTGTTTTTT. It yields the protein CASSDSSGGDTNTGELFF.

This sequence joins TRBV28 and TRBJ1-5; 7 nucleotides line up with TRBD1. CDR1 is MDHEN and CDR2 is SYDVKM in the germline V gene. V lost 1 base, J lost 4 bases, and 7 bases stayed unmatched. This CDR3 is built from 16 residues. CDR3 DNA: TGTGCCAGCAGTTTATTTCGGGGACAGCTTAATCAGCCCCAGCATTTT. It codes for CASSLFRGQLNQPQHF.

The rearrangement joins TRBV5-6 to TRBJ2-7; 9 nucleotides match TRBD1. V shed 5 bases, J shed 6 bases, and the junction held 12 bases outside the gene matches. Looked up from germline, CDR1 is SGHDT and CDR2 is YYEEEE. The CDR3 consists of 15 residues. Written as DNA, the CDR3 is TGTGCCAGCAGTCCAGACAGGGGGGCCCTACGCGAGCAGTACTTC. Translation gives CASSPDRGALREQYF.

The chain couples TRBV15 to TRBJ1-1, with 10 bases that match TRBD1. Germline assignment: CDR1 LNHNV and CDR2 YYDKDF (reference sequence). The CDR3 length is 14 residues. After removal of 0 bases from V and 8 bases from J, the junction contained 3 bases not matched to a gene. The chain's CDR3 is CATSRDRGQGEAFF. CDR3 in DNA: TGTGCCACCAGCAGAGATCGGGGACAGGGGGAAGCTTTCTTT.

The chain has TRBV5-5 and TRBJ1-4; 8 positions match TRBD1. The CDR3 extends over 14 amino acids. CDR1 and CDR2 (germline): SGHKS, YYEKEE (reference sequence). Unmatched junction bases numbered 4, after V lost 4 bases and J lost 5 bases. The CDR3 region has the DNA TGTGCCAGCAGCCCCACAGGGGGAAATGAAAAACTGTTTTTT. Amino acid sequence: CASSPTGGNEKLFF.

In this sample, this clone turned up once. The chain joins TRBV2 to TRBJ2-3, with D perhaps matching TRBD2 (5 bases). The CDR3 loop spans 15 amino acids. The germline gives CDR1 SNHLY, CDR2 FYNNEI. With 5 bases removed from V and 0 bases from J, the gap between germline ends came to 12 bases. The CDR3 DNA sequence: TGTGCCAGCAGTAGACGGGGAACTAGCACAGATACGCAGTATTTT. Encoded protein: CASSRRGTSTDTQYF.

The rearrangement uses TRBV7-2 and TRBJ1-1; D call uncertain. Per germline, CDR1 SGHTA and CDR2 FQGNSA. V was trimmed by 7 bases and J by 0 bases, leaving 9 bases between them. The CDR3 length is 13 residues. The CDR3 DNA sequence: TGTGCCAGCATCATTACAGTGAACACTGAAGCTTTCTTT. Translating it yields CASIITVNTEAFF.

The CDR3 nucleotides are TGTGCCAGCAGCTTGGACAGGGGGCCAAATCAGCCCCAGCATTTT. Translation: CASSLDRGPNQPQHF. This chain joins TRBV5-5 and TRBJ1-5; 9 bases fit TRBD1. Germline values: CDR1 SGHKS, CDR2 YYEKEE (reference sequence). Trimming cost V 0 bases and J 4 bases; bases outside gene matches: 2. The CDR3 covers 15 residues.

The rearrangement uses TRBV6-5 and TRBJ2-7; D perhaps matches TRBD1 (5 bases). V lost 8 bases to trimming and J lost 1 base, with 9 bases between them. Looked up from germline, CDR1 is MNHEY and CDR2 is SVGAGI. This CDR3 region has 12 residues. The CDR3 region has the DNA TGTGCCAGCGGGGCCGCGTCCTACGAGCAGTACTTC. This sequence encodes CASGAASYEQYF.

The rearrangement links TRBV9 to TRBJ2-3, with TRBD2 matching 9 bases. Germline CDR1 and CDR2: SGDLS and YYNGEE. The J segment lost 0 bases and the V segment lost 4 bases, leaving 3 bases of the junction unmatched. The CDR3 sequence is 15 residues long. In nucleotides, the CDR3 is TGTGCCAGCAGCCCTAGCGGGACTAGCACAGATACGCAGTATTTT. Its translation is CASSPSGTSTDTQYF. Based on the CDR3 plus reference TRBV9 and TRBJ2-3, the full variable domain is DSGVTQTPKHLITATGQRVTLRCSPRSGDLSVYWYQQSLDQGLQFLIQYYNGEERAKGNILERFSAQQFPDLHSELNLSSLELGDSALYFCASSPSGTSTDTQYFGPGTRLTVL.